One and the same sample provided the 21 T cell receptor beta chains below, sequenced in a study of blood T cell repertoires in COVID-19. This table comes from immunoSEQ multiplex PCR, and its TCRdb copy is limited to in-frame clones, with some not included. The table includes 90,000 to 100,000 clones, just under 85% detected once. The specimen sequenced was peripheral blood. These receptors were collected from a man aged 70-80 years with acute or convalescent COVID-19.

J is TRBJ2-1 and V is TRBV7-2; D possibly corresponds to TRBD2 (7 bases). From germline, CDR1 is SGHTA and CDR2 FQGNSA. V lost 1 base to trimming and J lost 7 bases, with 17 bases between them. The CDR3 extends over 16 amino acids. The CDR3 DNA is TGTGCCAGCAGCTTAGTGGGGGGGGCCCTCAGGAATGAGCAGTTCTTC. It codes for CASSLVGGALRNEQFF.

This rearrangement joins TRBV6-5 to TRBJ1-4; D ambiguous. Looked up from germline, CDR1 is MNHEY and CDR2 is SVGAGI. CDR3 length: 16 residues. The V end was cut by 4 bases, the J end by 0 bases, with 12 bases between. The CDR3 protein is CASSSTGRATNEKLFF. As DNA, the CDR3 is TGTGCCAGCAGTTCCACCGGGAGAGCAACTAATGAAAAACTGTTTTTT.

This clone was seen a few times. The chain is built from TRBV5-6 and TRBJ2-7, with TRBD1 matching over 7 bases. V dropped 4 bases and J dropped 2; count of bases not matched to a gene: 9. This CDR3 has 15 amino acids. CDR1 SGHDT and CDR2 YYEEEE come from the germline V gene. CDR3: CASSPAGTVTYEQYF. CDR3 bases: TGTGCCAGCAGCCCCGCCGGGACAGTAACCTACGAGCAGTACTTC.

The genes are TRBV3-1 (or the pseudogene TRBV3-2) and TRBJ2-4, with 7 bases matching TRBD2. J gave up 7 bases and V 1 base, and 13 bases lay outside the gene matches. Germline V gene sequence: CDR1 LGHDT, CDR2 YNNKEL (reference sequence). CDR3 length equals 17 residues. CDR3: CASSQGGWREKGNIQYF. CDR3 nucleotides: TGTGCCAGCAGCCAAGGAGGATGGCGGGAGAAGGGGAACATTCAGTACTTC.

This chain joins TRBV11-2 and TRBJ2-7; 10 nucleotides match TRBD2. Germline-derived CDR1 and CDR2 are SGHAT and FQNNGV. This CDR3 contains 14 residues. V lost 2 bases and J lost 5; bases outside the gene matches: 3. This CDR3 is CASSLTSGAHEQYF. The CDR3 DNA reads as TGTGCCAGCAGCTTAACTAGCGGGGCTCACGAGCAGTACTTC. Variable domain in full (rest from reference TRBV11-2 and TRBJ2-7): EAGVAQSPRYKIIEKRQSVAFWCNPISGHATLYWYQQILGQGPKLLIQFQNNGVVDDSQLPKDRFSAERLKGVDSTLKIQPAKLEDSAVYLCASSLTSGAHEQYFGPGTRLTVT.

The CDR3 DNA follows: TGCGCCAGCAGCCAGACTAGCGGCCAAGAGACCCAGTACTTC. This sequence encodes CASSQTSGQETQYF. The V and J genes are TRBV5-1 and TRBJ2-5; 9 bases line up with TRBD2. V lost 4 bases, J lost 1 base, and 2 bases stayed unmatched. The length of the CDR3 is 14 residues. In germline, CDR1 is SGHRS, CDR2 YFSETQ.

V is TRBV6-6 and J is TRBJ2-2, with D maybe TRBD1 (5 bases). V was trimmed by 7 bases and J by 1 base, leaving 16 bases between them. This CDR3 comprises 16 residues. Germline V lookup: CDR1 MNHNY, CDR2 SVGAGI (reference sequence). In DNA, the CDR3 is TGTGCCAGCAACTCCCCCCTGGGGCTGAACACCGGGGAGCTGTTTTTT. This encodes CASNSPLGLNTGELFF.

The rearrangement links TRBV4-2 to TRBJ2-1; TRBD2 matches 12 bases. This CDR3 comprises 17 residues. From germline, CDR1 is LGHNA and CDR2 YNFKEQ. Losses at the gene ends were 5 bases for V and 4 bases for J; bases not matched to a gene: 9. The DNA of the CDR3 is TGTGCCAGCAGCGTCCGACTAGCGGGAGTGGGATACAATGAGCAGTTCTTC. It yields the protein CASSVRLAGVGYNEQFF.

CDR3 sequence reads: CASSAMSGQGNGYTF. Written as DNA, the CDR3 is TGTGCCAGCAGCGCCATGAGCGGACAGGGGAACGGCTACACCTTC. The genes are TRBV9 and TRBJ1-2; 9 bases map to TRBD1. Germline-derived CDR1 and CDR2 are SGDLS and YYNGEE. The CDR3 extends over 15 amino acids. After removal of 3 bases from V and 8 bases from J, the junction contained 11 bases not matched to a gene.

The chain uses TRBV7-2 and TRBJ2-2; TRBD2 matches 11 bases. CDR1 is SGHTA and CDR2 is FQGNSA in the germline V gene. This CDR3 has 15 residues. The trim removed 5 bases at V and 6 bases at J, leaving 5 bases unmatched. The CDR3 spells CASSALAGVSGELFF. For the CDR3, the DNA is TGTGCCAGCAGCGCACTAGCGGGAGTTTCCGGGGAGCTGTTTTTT.

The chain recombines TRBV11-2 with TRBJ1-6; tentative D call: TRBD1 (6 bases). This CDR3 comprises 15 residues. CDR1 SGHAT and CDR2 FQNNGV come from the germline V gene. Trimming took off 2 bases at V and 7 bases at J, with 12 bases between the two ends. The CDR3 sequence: CASSLLLDSNSPLHF. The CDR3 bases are TGTGCCAGCAGCTTACTCTTGGACAGCAATTCACCCCTCCACTTT.

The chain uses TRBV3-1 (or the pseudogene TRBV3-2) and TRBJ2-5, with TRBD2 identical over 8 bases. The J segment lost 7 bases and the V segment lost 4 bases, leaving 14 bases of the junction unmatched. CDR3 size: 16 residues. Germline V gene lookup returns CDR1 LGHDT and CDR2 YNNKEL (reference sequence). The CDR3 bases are TGTGCCAGCAGCCCCGACTTAGCGGGGCCCAAGGCGACCCAGTACTTC. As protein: CASSPDLAGPKATQYF.

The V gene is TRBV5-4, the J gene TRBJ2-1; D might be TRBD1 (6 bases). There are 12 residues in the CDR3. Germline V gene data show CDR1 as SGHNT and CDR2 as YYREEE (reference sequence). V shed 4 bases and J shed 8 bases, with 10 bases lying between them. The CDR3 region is CASSGTGHEQFF. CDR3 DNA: TGTGCCAGCAGCGGAACAGGGCATGAGCAGTTCTTC.

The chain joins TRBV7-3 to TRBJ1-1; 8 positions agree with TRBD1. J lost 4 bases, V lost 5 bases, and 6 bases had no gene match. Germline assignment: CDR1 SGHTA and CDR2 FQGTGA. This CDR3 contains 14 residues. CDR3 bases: TGTGCCAGCAGCGAACGACAGGGGACCACTGAAGCTTTCTTT. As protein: CASSERQGTTEAFF.

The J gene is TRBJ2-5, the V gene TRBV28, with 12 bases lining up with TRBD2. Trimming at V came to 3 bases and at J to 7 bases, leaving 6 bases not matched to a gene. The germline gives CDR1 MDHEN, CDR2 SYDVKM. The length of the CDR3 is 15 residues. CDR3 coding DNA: TGTGCCAGCAGTTTCGGGACTAGCGGGCGGGGGACCCAGTACTTC. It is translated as CASSFGTSGRGTQYF.

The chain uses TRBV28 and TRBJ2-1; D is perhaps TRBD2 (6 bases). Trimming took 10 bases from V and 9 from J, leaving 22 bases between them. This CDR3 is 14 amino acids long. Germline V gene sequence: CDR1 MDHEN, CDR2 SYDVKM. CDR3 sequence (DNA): TGTGCCACAGGACCCCCACGGACTATCGCTGAGCAGTTCTTC. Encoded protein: CATGPPRTIAEQFF.

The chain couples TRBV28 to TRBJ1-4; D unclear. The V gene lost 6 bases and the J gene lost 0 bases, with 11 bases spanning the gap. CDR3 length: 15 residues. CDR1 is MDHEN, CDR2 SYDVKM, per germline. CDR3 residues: CASSTGDATNEKLFF. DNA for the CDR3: TGTGCCAGCAGCACCGGGGATGCAACTAATGAAAAACTGTTTTTT.

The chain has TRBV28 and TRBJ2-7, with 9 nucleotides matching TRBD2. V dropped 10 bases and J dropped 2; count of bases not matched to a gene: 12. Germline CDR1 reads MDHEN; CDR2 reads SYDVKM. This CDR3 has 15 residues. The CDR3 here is CATKSGRPQTYEQYF. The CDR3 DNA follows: TGTGCCACTAAGAGCGGGAGGCCGCAAACCTACGAGCAGTACTTC.

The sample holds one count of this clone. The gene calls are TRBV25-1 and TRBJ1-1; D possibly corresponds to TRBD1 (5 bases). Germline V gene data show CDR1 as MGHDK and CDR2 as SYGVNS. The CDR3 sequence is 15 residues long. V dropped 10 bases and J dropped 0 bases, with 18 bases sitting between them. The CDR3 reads CATRLGMDMNTEAFF. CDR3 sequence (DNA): TGTGCCACCCGTCTGGGCATGGACATGAACACTGAAGCTTTCTTT.

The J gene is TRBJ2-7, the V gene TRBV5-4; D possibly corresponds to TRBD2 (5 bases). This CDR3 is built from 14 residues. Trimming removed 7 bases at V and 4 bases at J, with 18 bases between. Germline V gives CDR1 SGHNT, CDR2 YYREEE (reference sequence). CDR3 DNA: TGTGCCAGCGGACTCGGACGGATGAATTACGAGCAGTACTTC. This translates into CASGLGRMNYEQYF.

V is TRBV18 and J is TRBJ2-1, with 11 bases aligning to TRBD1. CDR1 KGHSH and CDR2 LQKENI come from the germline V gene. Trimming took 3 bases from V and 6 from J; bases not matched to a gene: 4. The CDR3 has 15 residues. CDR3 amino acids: CASSPGQGARNEQFF. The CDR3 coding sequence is TGTGCCAGCTCACCTGGACAGGGGGCCCGCAATGAGCAGTTCTTC.